This TCR beta chain was obtained from a study of blood T cell repertoires in COVID-19. Study background: From T cells, B-cell-depleted T cells, or PBMCs came the material, which was cDNA or gDNA.

The length of the CDR3 is 14 residues. The germline CDR1 and CDR2 sequences are GTSNPN and SVGIG (reference sequence). J was trimmed by 3 bases and V by 2 bases; bases with no gene match: 2. Authors' data handling: Scientists estimated how many nucleated cells there were by amplifying reference gene primers. Clones were read by immunoSEQ multiplex PCR, and TCRdb kept only the in-frame ones, dropping some. V, J and clone size derive from that table, while D and trimming were established from the DNA sequence. The data show 150,000 to 200,000 clones, with around 83% seen just once and around 7.3% held by the top ten.

The specimen sequenced was peripheral blood. The chain couples TRBV30 to TRBJ1-2; 11 bases are shared with TRBD1. This receptor was taken from a woman in her seventies with COVID-19, enrolled during active disease. In DNA form, the CDR3 reads TGTGCCTGGAGTTGGACAGGGGGCGACTATGGCTACACCTTC. It yields the protein CAWSWTGGDYGYTF.